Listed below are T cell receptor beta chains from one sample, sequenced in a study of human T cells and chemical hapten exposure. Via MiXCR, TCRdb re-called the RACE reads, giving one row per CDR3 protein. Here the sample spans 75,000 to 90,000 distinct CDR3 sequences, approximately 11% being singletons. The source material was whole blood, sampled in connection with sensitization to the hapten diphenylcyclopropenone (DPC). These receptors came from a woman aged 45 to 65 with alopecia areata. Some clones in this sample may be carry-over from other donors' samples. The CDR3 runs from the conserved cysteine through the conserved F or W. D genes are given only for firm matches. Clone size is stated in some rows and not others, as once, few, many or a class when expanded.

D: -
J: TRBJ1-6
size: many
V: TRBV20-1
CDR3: CSARGVLSYNSPLHF
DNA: TGCAGTGCTAGAGGCGTTCTCTCCTATAATTCACCCCTCCACTTT

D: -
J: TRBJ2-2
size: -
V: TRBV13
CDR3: CASRPQGRRTGELFF
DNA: TGTGCCAGCAGGCCGCAGGGGCGAAGGACCGGGGAGCTGTTTTTT

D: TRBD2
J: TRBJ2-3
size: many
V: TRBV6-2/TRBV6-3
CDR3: CASKLAGGQPDTQYF
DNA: TGTGCCAGCAAACTAGCGGGAGGGCAACCAGATACGCAGTATTTT

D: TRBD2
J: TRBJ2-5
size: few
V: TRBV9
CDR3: CASSGGDRAGSQETQYF
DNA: TGTGCCAGCAGCGGAGGGGACCGAGCGGGATCCCAAGAGACCCAGTACTTC

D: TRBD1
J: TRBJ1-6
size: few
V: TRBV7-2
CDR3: CASSLELTGNSPLHF
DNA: TGTGCCAGCAGCTTAGAACTGACAGGGAATTCACCCCTCCACTTT

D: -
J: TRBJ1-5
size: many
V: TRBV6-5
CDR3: CASRLGGNQPQHF
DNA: TGTGCCAGCAGACTGGGCGGCAATCAGCCCCAGCATTTT

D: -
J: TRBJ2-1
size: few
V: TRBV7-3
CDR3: CASSTRDWNEQFF
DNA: TGTGCCAGCAGCACCCGGGACTGGAATGAGCAGTTCTTC

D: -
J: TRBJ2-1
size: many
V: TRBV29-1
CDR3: CSVAEGGGYNEQFF
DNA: TGCAGCGTTGCGGAGGGAGGGGGGTACAATGAGCAGTTCTTC

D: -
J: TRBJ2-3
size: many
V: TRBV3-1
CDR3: CASSRQSTDTQYF
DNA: TGTGCCAGCAGCCGACAGAGCACAGATACGCAGTATTTT

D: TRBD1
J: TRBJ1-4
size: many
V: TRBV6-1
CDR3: CASTGQGATPNEKLFF
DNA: TGTGCCAGCACGGGACAGGGGGCTACTCCTAATGAAAAACTGTTTTTT

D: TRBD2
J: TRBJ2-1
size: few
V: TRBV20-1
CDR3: CSAPGTRIDNEQFF
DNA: TGCAGTGCTCCCGGGACTAGAATCGACAATGAGCAGTTCTTC

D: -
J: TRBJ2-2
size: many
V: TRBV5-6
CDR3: CASSPRRVNTGELFF
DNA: TGTGCCAGCAGCCCACGACGAGTGAACACCGGGGAGCTGTTTTTT

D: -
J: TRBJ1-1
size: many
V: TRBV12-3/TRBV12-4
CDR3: CASSLQRNTEAFF
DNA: TGTGCCAGCAGTTTACAGAGGAACACTGAAGCTTTCTTT

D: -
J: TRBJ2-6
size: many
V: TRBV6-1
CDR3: CASSEAGRVSSGANVLTF
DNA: TGTGCCAGCAGTGAAGCGGGGCGGGTAAGCTCTGGGGCCAACGTCCTGACTTTC

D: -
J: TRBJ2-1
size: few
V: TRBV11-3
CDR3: CASSLGPPPGYNEQFF
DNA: TGTGCCAGCAGCTTAGGCCCCCCCCCGGGTTACAATGAGCAGTTCTTC

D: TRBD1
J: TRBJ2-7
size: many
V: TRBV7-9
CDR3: CASRTGIGEQYF
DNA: TGTGCCAGCCGGACAGGGATCGGCGAGCAGTACTTC

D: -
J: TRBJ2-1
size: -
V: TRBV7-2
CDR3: CASSLVQYNEQFF
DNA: TGTGCCAGCAGCTTAGTCCAGTACAATGAGCAGTTCTTC

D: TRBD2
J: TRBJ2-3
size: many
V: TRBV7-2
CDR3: CASSPRRGEAGGSTDTQYF
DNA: TGTGCCAGCAGCCCACGGCGGGGAGAAGCGGGAGGGAGCACAGATACGCAGTATTTT

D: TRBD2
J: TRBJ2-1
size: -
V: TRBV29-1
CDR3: CSVEGGLAGGYEQFF
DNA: TGCAGCGTTGAGGGGGGACTAGCGGGAGGTTATGAGCAGTTCTTC

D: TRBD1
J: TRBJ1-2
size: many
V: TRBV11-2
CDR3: CASSPYGTGKNYGYTF
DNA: TGTGCCAGCAGCCCTTACGGGACAGGGAAGAACTATGGCTACACCTTC

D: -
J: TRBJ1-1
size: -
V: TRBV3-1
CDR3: CASSQTGLEAFF
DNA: TGTGCCAGCAGCCAAACAGGGCTGGAAGCTTTCTTT

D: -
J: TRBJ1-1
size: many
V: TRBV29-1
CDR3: CSVGEAFF
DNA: TGCAGCGTGGGTGAAGCTTTCTTT

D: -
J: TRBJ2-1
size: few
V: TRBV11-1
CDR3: CASSPPVGEQFF
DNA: TGTGCCAGCAGCCCCCCAGTTGGGGAGCAGTTCTTC

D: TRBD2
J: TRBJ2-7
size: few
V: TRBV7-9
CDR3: CASSLEASGRYEQYF
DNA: TGTGCCAGCAGCTTAGAGGCTAGCGGGAGATACGAGCAGTACTTC

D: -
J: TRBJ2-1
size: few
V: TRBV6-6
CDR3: CASSPLPPGPSSYNEQFF
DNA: TGTGCCAGCAGTCCCCTCCCTCCCGGGCCTAGCTCCTACAATGAGCAGTTCTTC

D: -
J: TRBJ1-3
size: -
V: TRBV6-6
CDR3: CASSRENTIYF
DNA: TGTGCCAGCAGTCGGGAAAACACCATATATTTT

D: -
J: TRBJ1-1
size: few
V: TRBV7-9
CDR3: CASSLGTGRYTEAFF
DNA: TGTGCCAGCAGCTTAGGTACAGGGAGGTACACTGAAGCTTTCTTT

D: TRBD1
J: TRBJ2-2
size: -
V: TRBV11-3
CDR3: CASSPNRGLNTGELFF
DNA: TGTGCCAGCAGCCCGAACAGGGGCTTAAACACCGGGGAGCTGTTTTTT

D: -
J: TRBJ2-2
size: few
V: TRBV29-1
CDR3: CSVERTAAGELFF
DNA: TGCAGCGTTGAAAGGACAGCGGCCGGGGAGCTGTTTTTT

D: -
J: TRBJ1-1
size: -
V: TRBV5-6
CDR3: CASTPSLSGNTEAFF
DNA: TGTGCCAGCACCCCAAGTCTTAGCGGGAACACTGAAGCTTTCTTT

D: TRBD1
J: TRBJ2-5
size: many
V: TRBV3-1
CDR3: CASSQTGQLSQETQYF
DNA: TGTGCCAGCAGCCAAACGGGACAGCTTTCCCAAGAGACCCAGTACTTC

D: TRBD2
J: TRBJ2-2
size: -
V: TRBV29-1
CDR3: CSVEDRGGSGTGELFF
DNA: TGCAGCGTTGAAGATCGGGGAGGGTCGGGCACCGGGGAGCTGTTTTTT

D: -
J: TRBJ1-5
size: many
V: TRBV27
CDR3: CASTPQDEGNQPQHF
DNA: TGTGCCAGCACCCCACAGGACGAGGGCAATCAGCCCCAGCATTTT

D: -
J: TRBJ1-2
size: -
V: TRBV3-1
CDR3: CASGSPGFNYGYTF
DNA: TGTGCCAGCGGTAGCCCGGGATTTAACTATGGCTACACCTTC

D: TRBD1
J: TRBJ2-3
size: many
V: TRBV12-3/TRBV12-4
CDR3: CASSLPPTTGGTDTQYF
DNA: TGTGCCAGCAGTCTGCCTCCTACGACAGGGGGCACAGATACGCAGTATTTT

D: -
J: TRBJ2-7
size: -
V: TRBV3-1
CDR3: CASSLRVNEQYF
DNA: TGTGCCAGCAGCCTCAGGGTAAACGAGCAGTACTTC

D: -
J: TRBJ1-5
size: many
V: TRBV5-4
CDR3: CASSDEPTQPQHF
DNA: TGTGCCAGCAGCGACGAGCCCACTCAGCCCCAGCATTTT

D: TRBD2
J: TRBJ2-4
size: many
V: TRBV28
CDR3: CASSLGGRENIQYF
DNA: TGTGCCAGCAGTTTAGGCGGGAGAGAAAACATTCAGTACTTC

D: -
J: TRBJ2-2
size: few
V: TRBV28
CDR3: CASSFAGYTGELFF
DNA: TGTGCCAGCAGTTTCGCCGGTTACACCGGGGAGCTGTTTTTT

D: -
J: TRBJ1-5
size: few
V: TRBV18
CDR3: CASSPWQGEQPQHF
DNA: TGTGCCAGCTCCCCGTGGCAGGGCGAGCAGCCCCAGCATTTT